This T cell receptor (beta chain) originates from a study of T cell clusters in autoimmune cytopenias. The study, taken as a whole, reports: TRB repertoire shifts in secondary cytopenia and chronic lymphocytic leukemia mostly reflected lymphoma, not autoimmunity.

TRB rearrangements were amplified by touch-down multiplex PCR with mixed TRB-A/B primers. From its re-call of the multiplex PCR reads, TCRdb lists each CDR3 protein once, without DNA. The specimen's table records around 4,300 distinct CDR3 sequences. Concerning this clonotype: The antigen remains unidentified.

TRB was amplified from roughly 250 ng of peripheral blood genomic DNA per sample. The data also belong to a second study, concerning T cell repertoires in aging, cancer and after chemotherapy.

The specimen sequenced was peripheral blood. The TCR sequence derives from a human donor in good health.

CDR3 sequence reads: CASSYGGLSTDTQYF. The chain uses TRBV28 and TRBJ2-3. CDR1 MDHEN and CDR2 SYDVKM come from the germline V gene. CDR3 length: 15 amino acids.